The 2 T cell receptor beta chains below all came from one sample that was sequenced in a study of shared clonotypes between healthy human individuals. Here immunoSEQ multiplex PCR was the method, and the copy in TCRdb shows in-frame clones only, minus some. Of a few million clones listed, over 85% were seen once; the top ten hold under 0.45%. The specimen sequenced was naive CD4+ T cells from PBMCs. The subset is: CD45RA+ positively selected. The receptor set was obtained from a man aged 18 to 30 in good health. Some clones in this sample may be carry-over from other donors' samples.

The DNA for the CDR3 is TGTGCCAGCAGTTTATACCAGGGGGGGATTAATGAAAAACTGTTTTTT. Protein sequence: CASSLYQGGINEKLFF. This chain connects TRBV7-2 to TRBJ1-4; 7 nucleotides line up with TRBD1. V was pared by 6 bases and J by 4 bases, with 11 bases of the junction left unmatched. Germline values: CDR1 SGHTA, CDR2 FQGNSA. The CDR3 extends over 16 amino acids.

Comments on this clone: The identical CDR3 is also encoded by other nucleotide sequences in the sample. The CDR3 region has the DNA TGTGCCAGCAGCTTAGTAGGGCCCGAGCAGTACTTC. Translating gives CASSLVGPEQYF. The chain uses TRBV7-9 and TRBJ2-7; D gene unclear. This CDR3 spans 12 amino acids. Germline V gene sequence: CDR1 SEHNR, CDR2 FQNEAQ (reference sequence). V was shortened by 1 base and J by 6 bases, with 7 bases between the two germline ends.